Presented here are 7 T cell receptor beta chains from one specimen sequenced in a study of technical replicates of blood from a few donors. Produced via immunoSEQ multiplex PCR; TCRdb's table is partial and in-frame only. The table lists nearly 70,000 clones, roughly 90% of them singletons. What was sequenced was PBMCs. These receptor sequences come from a human donor in good health. Some clones in this sample may be carry-over from other donors' samples.

The V and J genes are TRBV6-5 and TRBJ2-7, with D perhaps matching TRBD2 (6 bases). This CDR3 has 15 amino acids. Germline assignment: CDR1 MNHEY and CDR2 SVGAGI. With 2 bases removed from V and 1 base from J, the gap between germline ends came to 12 bases. This CDR3 reads CASSYAVSGSYEQYF. The CDR3 DNA follows: TGTGCCAGCAGTTACGCGGTTAGCGGTTCCTACGAGCAGTACTTC.

This clone was detected once. The rearrangement links TRBV6-6 to TRBJ1-4, with 7 nucleotides matching TRBD1. Germline loops: CDR1 MNHNY, CDR2 SVGAGI (reference sequence). V dropped 4 bases and J dropped 5; count of bases not matched to a gene: 7. The CDR3 runs 15 residues. The CDR3 here is CASSSPGQTNEKLFF. As DNA, the CDR3 is TGTGCCAGCAGTTCACCGGGACAGACAAATGAAAAACTGTTTTTT.

The genes are TRBV28 and TRBJ2-5; D is undetermined. This CDR3 comprises 16 residues. V was pared by 1 base and J by 5 bases, with 17 bases between. Germline V lookup: CDR1 MDHEN, CDR2 SYDVKM. Here the CDR3 DNA reads TGTGCCAGCAGTTTATCCTACCCAGCGAAGGTGGAGACCCAGTACTTC. Translating gives CASSLSYPAKVETQYF.

V gene TRBV5-4 combines with J gene TRBJ1-1; the match to TRBD1 covers 10 bases. Germline CDR1 and CDR2: SGHNT and YYREEE (reference sequence). Losses at the gene ends were 4 bases for V and 2 bases for J; bases not matched to a gene: 8. The CDR3 has 16 amino acids. Here the CDR3 reads CASSPTGGAGNTEAFF. DNA for the CDR3: TGTGCCAGCAGCCCGACAGGGGGCGCGGGTAACACTGAAGCTTTCTTT.

The chain combines TRBV12-2 with TRBJ2-1; the table assigns TRBD2, which was not confirmed against the DNA. TRBV12-2 is a listed pseudogene. This CDR3 comprises 16 residues. The CDR3 DNA is TGTGCAAGTCGCTTGAACCTTAGCGGGCGGGGCAATGAGCAGTTCTTC. Translated, it gives CASRLNLSGRGNEQFF.

This chain connects TRBV18 to TRBJ2-1, with D tentatively TRBD2 (6 bases). V was trimmed by 4 bases and J by 5 bases, leaving 12 bases between them. From germline, CDR1 is KGHSH and CDR2 LQKENI. This CDR3 contains 14 residues. DNA of the CDR3: TGTGCCAGCTCACTGACGTCGGGAGACAATGAGCAGTTCTTC. It is translated as CASSLTSGDNEQFF.

This sequence joins TRBV5-6 and TRBJ1-1, with D possibly TRBD1 on 5 matching bases. The germline V gene has CDR1 SGHDT and CDR2 YYEEEE. The CDR3 sequence is 13 residues long. The V and J ends lost 1 base and 6 bases respectively, with 10 bases between them. CDR3: CASSLWQGAEAFF. In DNA form, the CDR3 reads TGTGCCAGCAGCTTGTGGCAGGGCGCTGAAGCTTTCTTT.